The clone carrying this TCR beta chain showed up many times. As yet, its antigen is unknown. This sample is drawn from a study of neurological immune-mediated disorders. Background on the study: The roughly 34 patients with multiple sclerosis comprised about 30 relapsing-remitting cases and 3 secondary progressive cases.

Findings and caveats of the study: None of the CDR3 amino acid sequences of expanded clones recurred across subjects, suggesting private repertoires in all groups.

5'RACE employing 10-nucleotide random UMIs yielded the cDNA. TCRdb reprocessed the 5' RACE reads via MiXCR and lists one record per CDR3 protein. This repertoire shows fewer than 85,000 distinct CDR3 sequences, about 5.1% found once; its top ten account for 2.2%. Sequencing was done on a sample of PBMCs. The source of this sequence is a woman between 65 and 79 years old with multiple sclerosis.

CDR3 in amino acids: CASSTRTEGGYEQYF. CDR3 in DNA: TGTGCCAGCAGCACACGGACCGAGGGGGGGTACGAGCAGTACTTC. This chain joins TRBV13 and TRBJ2-7; a weak D match, TRBD2 (7 bases). Germline V gene lookup returns CDR1 PRHDT and CDR2 FYEKMQ (reference sequence). With 5 bases removed from V and 4 bases from J, the gap between germline ends came to 18 bases. The CDR3 length is 15 residues.